Listed here are 28 T cell receptor beta chains from one sample, sequenced in a study of neurological immune-mediated disorders. TCRdb processed the 5' RACE reads anew with MiXCR; each CDR3 protein has one entry. The sample consists of more than 15,000 distinct CDR3 sequences, roughly 14% of them appearing once. Material: PBMCs. Receptor source: a man in his fifties or sixties with HTLV-1-associated myelopathy (HAM/TSP).

This clonotype was observed at least ten times. The chain employs TRBV10-3 and TRBJ1-3, with D hard to call. Trimming took 9 bases from V and 1 from J, leaving 10 bases between them. This CDR3 region has 13 residues. Germline V gene data show CDR1 as ENHRY and CDR2 as SYGVKD. CDR3 nucleotide sequence: TGTGCCATTGCTCGGGATTCTGGAAACACCATATATTTT. It encodes CAIARDSGNTIYF.

In its sample, this clonotype was seen many times. V gene TRBV10-3 combines with J gene TRBJ1-6; the match to TRBD1 covers 9 bases. V shed 0 bases, J shed 7 bases, and the junction held 1 base outside the gene matches. The germline V gene has CDR1 ENHRY and CDR2 SYGVKD. The CDR3 loop spans 15 amino acids. The CDR3 is CAISESGQGNSPLHF. DNA for the CDR3: TGTGCCATCAGTGAGTCAGGACAGGGGAATTCACCCCTCCACTTT.

This clonotype was seen many times. This chain uses TRBV15 with TRBJ2-4; D remains unclear. The CDR3 consists of 17 residues. CDR1 and CDR2 from the germline V gene are LNHNV and YYDKDF (reference sequence). The V and J ends lost 3 bases and 0 bases respectively, with 15 bases between them. The CDR3 DNA reads TGTGCCACCAGCAGTTCCGGGTCAACCTTAGCCAAAAACATTCAGTACTTC. Amino acids: CATSSSGSTLAKNIQYF.

This clonotype was observed at least ten times. This chain links TRBV6-5 with TRBJ2-7, with TRBD2 matching 12 bases. The ends lost 5 bases at V and 5 bases at J; junction bases unmatched: 7. Germline V gene lookup returns CDR1 MNHEY and CDR2 SVGAGI. CDR3 length: 15 amino acids. The CDR3 DNA sequence: TGTGCCAGCAGTGTCGGACTAGCGGGGCAGAACGAGCAGTACTTC. This sequence encodes CASSVGLAGQNEQYF.

The sample holds many counts of this clonotype. The rearrangement uses TRBV20-1 and TRBJ2-7; 11 bases line up with TRBD2. This CDR3 comprises 16 residues. Germline CDR1 is DFQATT and CDR2 is SNEGSKA (reference sequence). Unmatched junction bases numbered 14, after V lost 6 bases and J lost 4 bases. DNA of the CDR3: TGCAGTGCCCTGGGACTAGCGGAACGGAATTTATACGAGCAGTACTTC. Translation gives CSALGLAERNLYEQYF.

This clonotype has a count of ten or more. Written as DNA, the CDR3 is TGTGCCAGCAGCGGAGACAGGGGTTTGAACACTGAAGCTTTCTTT. Amino acid sequence: CASSGDRGLNTEAFF. This chain joins TRBV11-3 and TRBJ1-1, with 8 bases fitting TRBD1. V lost 5 bases and J lost 0; bases outside the gene matches: 5. The CDR3 contains 15 residues. Germline V gene data show CDR1 as SGHNT and CDR2 as YENEEA.

At least ten counts were recorded for this clonotype. The rearrangement uses TRBV5-1 and TRBJ1-5, with TRBD1 as a possible D gene (5 bases). V was cut by 0 bases and J by 9 bases, with 13 bases left in between. CDR1 SGHRS and CDR2 YFSETQ come from the germline V gene. This CDR3 region has 14 residues. This CDR3 reads CASSLGTDTGPQHF. DNA of the CDR3: TGCGCCAGCAGCTTGGGGACCGACACAGGGCCCCAGCATTTT.

This clonotype was seen more than once but under ten times. Possible read error: a much larger clone is one base away. The rearrangement uses TRBV5-6 and TRBJ2-1; tentatively, D is TRBD2 (5 bases). The CDR3 is 13 residues long. Germline V gene data show CDR1 as SGHDT and CDR2 as YYEEEE. With 2 bases removed from V and 12 bases from J, the gap between germline ends came to 15 bases. The CDR3 reads CASSLTSTDGQFF. The CDR3 DNA is TGTGCCAGCAGCTTAACTAGTACGGACGGGCAGTTCTTC.

The table lists this clonotype with many counts. This chain uses TRBV5-1 with TRBJ1-2; tentative D call: TRBD1 (5 bases). This CDR3 is 15 amino acids long. Germline V gene sequence: CDR1 SGHRS, CDR2 YFSETQ. V lost 2 bases and J 7 bases, leaving 18 bases between the germline ends. CDR3 in amino acids: CASSLAGNSGSGYTF. DNA for the CDR3: TGCGCCAGCAGCTTAGCAGGGAATTCAGGATCTGGCTACACCTTC.

This clonotype has a count of ten or more. The chain joins TRBV12-3 or TRBV12-4 to TRBJ1-5; D not resolved. This CDR3 is 13 amino acids long. Deletions cut 5 bases from V and 5 bases from J, with 10 bases between. The DNA of the CDR3 is TGTGCCAGCAGTCCCGCCGGGTATCAGCCCCAGCATTTT. This encodes CASSPAGYQPQHF.

By share of the sample, this clonotype is medium-sized. This chain joins TRBV12-3 or TRBV12-4 and TRBJ2-5, with D perhaps matching TRBD1 (6 bases). Trimming cost V 5 bases and J 9 bases, with 13 bases left between them. The CDR3 contains 12 residues. CDR3 DNA sequence: TGTGCCAGCAGTACACGTAACAGGGCCCAGTACTTC. Protein sequence: CASSTRNRAQYF.

This clonotype appeared many times. The chain employs TRBV5-1 and TRBJ2-2; D unclear. V shed 5 bases and J shed 4 bases, with 6 bases lying between them. The CDR3 runs 12 residues. Germline assignment: CDR1 SGHRS and CDR2 YFSETQ. The CDR3 nucleotides are TGCGCCAGCAGTAAGGGCACCGGGGAGCTGTTTTTT. Translated: CASSKGTGELFF.

This clonotype has at least ten counts. V and J are TRBV4-1 and TRBJ2-3, with D unresolved. V lost 0 bases to trimming and J lost 0 bases, with 10 bases between them. This CDR3 spans 16 amino acids. Looked up from germline, CDR1 is MGHRA and CDR2 is YSYEKL. CDR3 amino acids: CASSQDAVGSTDTQYF. The CDR3 DNA reads TGCGCCAGCAGCCAAGACGCGGTGGGGAGCACAGATACGCAGTATTTT.

Many counts were recorded for this clonotype. This chain links TRBV29-1 with TRBJ2-7, with TRBD1 identical over 9 bases. CDR1 and CDR2 from the germline V gene are SQVTM and ANQGSEA. The ends lost 4 bases at V and 2 bases at J; junction bases unmatched: 6. The CDR3 contains 14 residues. CDR3 residues: CSVVQGAFAYEQYF. The CDR3, as DNA: TGCAGCGTTGTACAGGGGGCCTTCGCCTACGAGCAGTACTTC.

This clonotype was observed at least ten times. The gene calls are TRBV7-9 and TRBJ1-1; D may be TRBD1 (5 bases). V lost 1 base and J 4 bases, leaving 7 bases between the germline ends. The CDR3 runs 13 residues. Per the germline V gene, CDR1 is SEHNR and CDR2 is FQNEAQ (reference sequence). As DNA, the CDR3 is TGTGCCAGCAGCTTAGGGGGGGGCACTGAAGCTTTCTTT. Residues: CASSLGGGTEAFF.

This clonotype has more than one count but fewer than ten. The chain links TRBV5-1 to TRBJ1-2, with D possibly TRBD1 on 5 matching bases. This CDR3 comprises 14 residues. Germline V CDR1 and CDR2: SGHRS, YFSETQ. Between the trimmed V and J ends, which lost 4 bases and 1 base, there was a span of 11 bases. The CDR3 protein is CASSALDSNYGYTF. Written as DNA, the CDR3 is TGCGCCAGCAGCGCCCTCGACAGTAACTATGGCTACACCTTC.

This clonotype was recorded at least ten times. The V call is TRBV6-6, the J call TRBJ2-7; D is tentatively TRBD1 or TRBD2 (5 bases each). This CDR3 contains 16 residues. The germline V gene encodes CDR1 MNHNY and CDR2 SVGAGI (reference sequence). Trimming left V 0 bases short and J 3 bases short, with 15 bases between. CDR3 residues: CASSYSGVRADYEQYF. The CDR3, as DNA: TGTGCCAGCAGTTACTCGGGGGTCAGGGCGGACTACGAGCAGTACTTC.

This clonotype was recorded at least ten times. The chain links TRBV7-9 to TRBJ2-2; TRBD1 agrees at 7 bases. Trimming cost V 5 bases and J 2 bases; bases outside gene matches: 5. There are 15 residues in the CDR3. CDR1 and CDR2 (germline): SEHNR, FQNEAQ (reference sequence). The CDR3 nucleotides read TGTGCCAGCAGCGAGGACAGGAGTAACACCGGGGAGCTGTTTTTT. Amino acids: CASSEDRSNTGELFF.

The chain joins TRBV20-1 to TRBJ2-7; TRBD1 or TRBD2 may be the D gene (6 bases each). Looked up from germline, CDR1 is DFQATT and CDR2 is SNEGSKA (reference sequence). The CDR3 spans 15 residues. The ends were cut back, 0 bases at V and 3 bases at J, with 15 bases in the middle. This chain's CDR3 is CSARDLGGGVYEQYF. For the CDR3, the DNA is TGCAGTGCTAGAGATCTGGGGGGCGGGGTCTACGAGCAGTACTTC.

By sample share, this clonotype is medium-sized. The V call is TRBV20-1, the J call TRBJ2-3, with TRBD2 identical over 8 bases. The CDR3 has 14 amino acids. Trimming took 7 bases from V and 1 from J; bases not matched to a gene: 7. Per the germline V gene, CDR1 is DFQATT and CDR2 is SNEGSKA (reference sequence). The CDR3 DNA follows: TGCAGTGTTGCGGGGGGAAGGGGCACAGATACGCAGTATTTT. Its protein is CSVAGGRGTDTQYF.

This clonotype was found many times. The rearrangement uses TRBV5-1 and TRBJ2-1, with D tentatively TRBD2 (7 bases). V gave up 4 bases and J gave up 8 bases, with 25 bases separating them. This CDR3 is built from 17 residues. Per the germline V gene, CDR1 is SGHRS and CDR2 is YFSETQ. CDR3 protein: CASSLPPLRGPHDEQFF. Written as DNA, the CDR3 is TGCGCCAGCAGCCTACCCCCCTTGCGGGGGCCTCACGATGAGCAGTTCTTC.

This clonotype was found a few times. The gene calls are TRBV6-1 and TRBJ2-6; D not certain. In germline, CDR1 is MNHNS, CDR2 SASEGT. This CDR3 region has 11 residues. Trimming took 7 bases from V and 4 from J, leaving 2 bases between them. CDR3 in DNA: TGTGCCAGCACCGGGGCCAACGTCCTGACTTTC. This encodes CASTGANVLTF.

The chain has TRBV5-1 and TRBJ1-1; D is undetermined. Trimming pared 1 base from V and 5 bases from J, leaving 12 bases between. Germline CDR1 reads SGHRS; CDR2 reads YFSETQ. The CDR3 covers 14 residues. CDR3 sequence reads: CASSLSGKGTEAFF. DNA of the CDR3: TGCGCCAGCAGCTTGTCCGGAAAAGGGACTGAAGCTTTCTTT.

This chain links TRBV20-1 with TRBJ1-2; D is uncertain. Germline assignment: CDR1 DFQATT and CDR2 SNEGSKA (reference sequence). The V gene lost 6 bases and the J gene lost 4 bases, with 21 bases spanning the gap. This CDR3 region has 15 residues. The CDR3 loop reads CSATSTRIRGYGYTF. In nucleotides, the CDR3 is TGCAGTGCGACTTCCACACGGATACGTGGCTATGGCTACACCTTC.

Comment on this clonotype: A much larger clone is a single base away; this may be a read error. This CDR3 is missing its conserved last phenylalanine or tryptophan, likely due to a read error. This chain connects TRBV20-1 to TRBJ2-2; unclear D gene. Looked up from germline, CDR1 is DFQATT and CDR2 is SNEGSKA (reference sequence). V was shortened by 6 bases and J by 0 bases, with 11 bases between the two germline ends. The CDR3 has 14 amino acids. The CDR3: CSAPDATNTGELFL. Here the CDR3 DNA reads TGCAGTGCGCCCGACGCCACGAACACCGGGGAGCTGTTTCTT.

This clonotype appeared many times. The V and J genes are TRBV20-1 and TRBJ2-5; the match to TRBD2 covers 8 bases. V gave up 4 bases and J gave up 7 bases; unmatched junction bases: 14. CDR1 and CDR2 from the germline V gene are DFQATT and SNEGSKA (reference sequence). The CDR3 spans 15 residues. CDR3 sequence: CSATRAGAMPGTQYF. Written as DNA, the CDR3 is TGCAGTGCTACTAGAGCGGGGGCAATGCCCGGGACCCAGTACTTC.

By its share, this clonotype is medium-sized. The chain links TRBV2 to TRBJ2-5; 12 positions match TRBD1. Trimming at V came to 3 bases and at J to 5 bases, leaving 7 bases not matched to a gene. Germline CDR1 SNHLY, CDR2 FYNNEI. The CDR3 runs 16 residues. The CDR3 region is CASSDWGQGASETQYF. DNA of the CDR3: TGTGCCAGCAGTGATTGGGGACAGGGGGCATCTGAGACCCAGTACTTC.

This clonotype was recorded at least ten times. The genes are TRBV12-3 or TRBV12-4 and TRBJ1-2; a weak D match, TRBD1 (6 bases). V lost 7 bases and J lost 7, with 13 bases in between. This CDR3 comprises 12 residues. The chain's CDR3 is CASNTGSGGYTF. The DNA of the CDR3 is TGTGCCAGCAATACAGGGTCAGGTGGCTACACCTTC.